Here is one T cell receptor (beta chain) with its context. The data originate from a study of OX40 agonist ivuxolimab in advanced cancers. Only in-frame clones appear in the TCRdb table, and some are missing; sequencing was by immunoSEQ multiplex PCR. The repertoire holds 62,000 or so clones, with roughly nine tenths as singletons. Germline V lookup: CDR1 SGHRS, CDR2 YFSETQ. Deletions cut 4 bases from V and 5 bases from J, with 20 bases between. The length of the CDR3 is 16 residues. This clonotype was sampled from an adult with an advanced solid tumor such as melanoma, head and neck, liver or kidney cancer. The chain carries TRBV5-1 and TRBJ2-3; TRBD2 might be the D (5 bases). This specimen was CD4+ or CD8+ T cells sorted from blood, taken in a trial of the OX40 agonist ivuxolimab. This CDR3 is CASSRADSSGGDTQYF. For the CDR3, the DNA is TGCGCCAGCAGCCGAGCGGACTCCAGCGGTGGAGATACGCAGTATTTT. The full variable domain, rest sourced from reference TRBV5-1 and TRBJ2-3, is KAGVTQTPRYLIKTRGQQVTLSCSPISGHRSVSWYQQTPGQGLQFLFEYFSETQRNKGNFPGRFSGRQFSNSRSEMNVSTLELGDSALYLCASSRADSSGGDTQYFGPGTRLTVL.